Presented here are 3 T cell receptor beta chains from one specimen sequenced in a study of Ad26.COV2.S vaccination and SARS-CoV-2 variants (dated by TCRdb to the early 2020s). The receptor library was made with the immunoSEQ multiplex PCR assay. Not all clones reach the TCRdb copy of this immuneACCESS table, which keeps in-frame sequences only. Checked studies attribute under half of the gap to unresolved V genes and leave the rest unexplained. This sample has roughly 400,000 clones in its table, and 75% to 90% of those were observed once. The ten largest clones capture approximately 1.9% of the sample. What the treatment or condition label conveys for this sample: some 19 received Ad26.COV2.S at low or high dose, single or two shots; 5 received placebo; per-sample allocation not given. Repertoires of vaccine and placebo recipients were sequenced from samples collected on day 63 after the first injection.

The sequences come from peripheral blood, collected in a trial of Ad26.COV2.S vaccine versus placebo. All receptors come from a person aged 18-65 years who received the Ad26.COV2.S COVID-19 vaccine or a placebo.

The chain carries TRBV3-1 (or the pseudogene TRBV3-2) and TRBJ2-3, with D unresolved. Between the trimmed V and J ends, which lost 4 bases and 6 bases, there was a span of 17 bases. The germline V gene encodes CDR1 LGHDT and CDR2 YNNKEL (reference sequence). This CDR3 is 15 amino acids long. The CDR3 region is CASSRGRPALDTQYF. The CDR3 DNA follows: TGTGCCAGCAGCCGTGGTAGGCCGGCCCTGGATACGCAGTATTTT.

Of note for this clone: Distinct nucleotide sequences in the sample also encode this CDR3. The chain has TRBV18 and TRBJ2-3; 10 bases agree with TRBD1. The CDR3 consists of 14 residues. Trimming removed 6 bases from V and 3 bases from J; junction bases left unmatched: 3. Germline V lookup: CDR1 KGHSH, CDR2 LQKENI. The CDR3, as DNA: TGTGCCAGCTCCCGGGACAGGGGAACAGATACGCAGTATTTT. It yields the protein CASSRDRGTDTQYF.

This rearrangement joins TRBV21-1 to TRBJ2-2; the table names TRBD2, a call not compared with the DNA. TRBV21-1 is flagged as a pseudogene. The CDR3 contains 14 residues. The CDR3 DNA reads TGTGCCAGCAGCAAAAAGTTCGGGGCCGGGGAGCTGTTTTTT. This gives the protein CASSKKFGAGELFF.